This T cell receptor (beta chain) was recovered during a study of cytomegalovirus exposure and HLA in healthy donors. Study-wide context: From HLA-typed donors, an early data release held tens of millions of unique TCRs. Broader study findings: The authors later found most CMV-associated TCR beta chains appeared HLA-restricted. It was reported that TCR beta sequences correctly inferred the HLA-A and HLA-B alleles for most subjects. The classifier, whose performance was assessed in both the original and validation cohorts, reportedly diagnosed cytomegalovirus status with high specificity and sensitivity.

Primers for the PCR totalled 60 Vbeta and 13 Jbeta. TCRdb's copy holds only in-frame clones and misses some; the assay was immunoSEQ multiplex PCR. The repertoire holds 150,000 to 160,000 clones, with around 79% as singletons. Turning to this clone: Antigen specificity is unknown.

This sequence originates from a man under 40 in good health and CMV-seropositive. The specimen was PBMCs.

CDR3 coding DNA: TGCGCCAGCAGCCGGGGGGGGCCCCACACCGGGGAGCTGTTTTTT. Translated: CASSRGGPHTGELFF. This chain links TRBV5-1 with TRBJ2-2; 8 nucleotides line up with TRBD2. Trimming at V came to 4 bases and at J to 3 bases, leaving 5 bases not matched to a gene. Germline V CDR1 and CDR2: SGHRS, YFSETQ. This CDR3 comprises 15 residues. The full variable domain, its missing parts supplied by reference TRBV5-1 and TRBJ2-2, is KAGVTQTPRYLIKTRGQQVTLSCSPISGHRSVSWYQQTPGQGLQFLFEYFSETQRNKGNFPGRFSGRQFSNSRSEMNVSTLELGDSALYLCASSRGGPHTGELFFGEGSRLTVL.